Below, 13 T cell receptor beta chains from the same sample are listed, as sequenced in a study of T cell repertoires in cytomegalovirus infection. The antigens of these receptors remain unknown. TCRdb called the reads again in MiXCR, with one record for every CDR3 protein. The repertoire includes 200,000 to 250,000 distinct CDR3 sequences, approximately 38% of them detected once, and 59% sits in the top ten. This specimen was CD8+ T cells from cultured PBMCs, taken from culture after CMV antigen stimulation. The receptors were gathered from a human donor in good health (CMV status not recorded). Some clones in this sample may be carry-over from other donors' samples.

The CDR3 loop is CASSATVEAFF. CDR3 coding DNA: TGTGCCAGCAGCGCTACAGTTGAAGCTTTCTTT. J is TRBJ1-1 and V is TRBV2; D not resolved. V was cut by 6 bases and J by 7 bases, with 9 bases left in between. Germline values: CDR1 SNHLY, CDR2 FYNNEI. This CDR3 contains 11 residues.

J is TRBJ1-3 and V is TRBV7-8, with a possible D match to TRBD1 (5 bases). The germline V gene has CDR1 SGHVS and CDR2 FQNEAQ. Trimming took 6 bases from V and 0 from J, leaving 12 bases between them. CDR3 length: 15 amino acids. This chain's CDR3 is CASRPGTHSGNTIYF. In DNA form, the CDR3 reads TGTGCCAGCAGACCCGGGACCCACTCTGGAAACACCATATATTTT.

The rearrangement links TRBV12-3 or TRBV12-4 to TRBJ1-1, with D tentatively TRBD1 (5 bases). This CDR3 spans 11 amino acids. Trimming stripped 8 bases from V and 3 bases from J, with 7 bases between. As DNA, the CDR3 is TGTGCCAGCCAGGGAGACACTGAAGCTTTCTTT. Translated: CASQGDTEAFF.

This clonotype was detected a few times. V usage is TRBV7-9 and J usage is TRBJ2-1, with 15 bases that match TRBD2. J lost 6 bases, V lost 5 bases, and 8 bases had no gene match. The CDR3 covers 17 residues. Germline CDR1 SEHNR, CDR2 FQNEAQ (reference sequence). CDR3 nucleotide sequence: TGTGCCAGCAGCCCCCCGGGACTAGCGGGAGGTGGCAATGAGCAGTTCTTC. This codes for CASSPPGLAGGGNEQFF.

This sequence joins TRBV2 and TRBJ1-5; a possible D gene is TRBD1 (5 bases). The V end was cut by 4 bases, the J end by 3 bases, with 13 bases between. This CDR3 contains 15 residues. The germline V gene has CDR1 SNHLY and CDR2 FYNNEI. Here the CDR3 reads CASSGARANNQPQHF. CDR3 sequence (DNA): TGTGCCAGCAGTGGGGCCAGGGCGAACAATCAGCCCCAGCATTTT.

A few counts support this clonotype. CDR3 coding DNA: TGTGCCAGCAGTGAAGCAGCGGAGGCAGCCTATGGCTACACCTTC. Translation gives CASSEAAEAAYGYTF. This chain uses TRBV2 with TRBJ1-2, with D hard to call. This CDR3 comprises 15 residues. Trimming removed 0 bases from V and 4 bases from J, with 12 bases in between. Germline V gene data show CDR1 as SNHLY and CDR2 as FYNNEI.

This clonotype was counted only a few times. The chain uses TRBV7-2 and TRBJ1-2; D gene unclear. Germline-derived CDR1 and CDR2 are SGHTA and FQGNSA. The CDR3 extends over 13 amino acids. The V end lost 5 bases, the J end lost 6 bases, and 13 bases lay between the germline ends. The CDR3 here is CASSAAMGDGYTF. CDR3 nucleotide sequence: TGTGCCAGCAGCGCCGCGATGGGCGATGGCTACACCTTC.

The CDR3 region has the DNA TGTGCCACCAGCAGTACAGGGGACCGGGGGACAGATACGCAGTATTTT. Its translation: CATSSTGDRGTDTQYF. The J gene is TRBJ2-3, the V gene TRBV15, with D possibly being TRBD1 (7 bases). Trimming removed 3 bases from V and 3 bases from J, with 16 bases in between. CDR1 and CDR2 from the germline V gene are LNHNV and YYDKDF (reference sequence). This CDR3 spans 16 amino acids. The entire variable domain, with the rest obtained from reference TRBV15 and TRBJ2-3, is as follows: DAMVIQNPRYQVTQFGKPVTLSCSQTLNHNVMYWYQQKSSQAPKLLFHYYDKDFNNEADTPDNFQSRRPNTSFCFLDIRSPGLGDTAMYLCATSSTGDRGTDTQYFGPGTRLTVL.

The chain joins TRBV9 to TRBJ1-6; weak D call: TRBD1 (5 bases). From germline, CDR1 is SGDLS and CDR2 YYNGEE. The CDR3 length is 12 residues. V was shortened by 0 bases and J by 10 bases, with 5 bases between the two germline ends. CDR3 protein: CASSVGGSPLHF. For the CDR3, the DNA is TGTGCCAGCAGCGTAGGGGGGTCACCCCTCCACTTT.

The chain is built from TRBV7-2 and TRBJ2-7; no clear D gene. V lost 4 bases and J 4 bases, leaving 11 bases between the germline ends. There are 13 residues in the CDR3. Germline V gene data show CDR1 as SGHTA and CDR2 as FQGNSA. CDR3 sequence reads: CASSSPKGYEQYF. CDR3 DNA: TGTGCCAGCAGCTCCCCTAAAGGGTACGAGCAGTACTTC.

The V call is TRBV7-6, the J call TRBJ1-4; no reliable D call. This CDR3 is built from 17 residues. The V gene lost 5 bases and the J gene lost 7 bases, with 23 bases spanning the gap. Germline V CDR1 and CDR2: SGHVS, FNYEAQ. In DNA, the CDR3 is TGTGCCAGCAGCGCCCAACGAGCCTCCGGTTGGAGTGAAAAACTGTTTTTT. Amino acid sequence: CASSAQRASGWSEKLFF.

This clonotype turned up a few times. In DNA form, the CDR3 reads TGTGCCAGCACCATCTTTGGACGCAAGTCCTTTTACAATGAGCAGTTCTTC. It codes for CASTIFGRKSFYNEQFF. The chain uses TRBV7-6 and TRBJ2-1; no clear D. The V and J ends lost 7 bases and 4 bases respectively, with 23 bases between them. This CDR3 is built from 17 residues. Per the germline V gene, CDR1 is SGHVS and CDR2 is FNYEAQ.

The CDR3 reads CASSLQWTSGRRYEQYF. CDR3 bases: TGCGCCAGCAGCTTGCAGTGGACTAGCGGGAGACGGTACGAGCAGTACTTC. The chain employs TRBV5-1 and TRBJ2-7; TRBD2 agrees at 13 bases. Germline loops: CDR1 SGHRS, CDR2 YFSETQ. The junction had 8 bases not matched to a gene; V was cut back by 1 base and J by 4 bases. The CDR3 sequence is 17 residues long.